This T cell receptor (beta chain) originates from a study of cytomegalovirus exposure and HLA in healthy donors. About this clone itself: Its antigen is still unknown.

V lost 2 bases to trimming and J lost 4 bases; unmatched junction nucleotides: 16. This CDR3 spans 18 amino acids. Germline assignment: CDR1 SGHNT and CDR2 YYREEE (reference sequence). PCR was performed using 60 Vbeta and 13 Jbeta primers. Assay used: immunoSEQ multiplex PCR; TCRdb lists only in-frame clones, some missing. The table has about 190,000 clones, 81% seen once. Study conclusions and caveats: Immune exposure was documented only through CMV serostatus. V- and J-gene trimming of TCR beta was linked (in a later analysis) to a missense DCLRE1C variant. The study put 150 or so TCR beta chains on its list as cytomegalovirus-associated.

Sequenced sample: PBMCs. This TCR was recovered from a man aged 40-49 years in good health and CMV-seropositive. The chain joins TRBV5-4 to TRBJ2-3; TRBD2 agrees at 7 bases. The CDR3, as DNA: TGTGCCAGCAGCTTCTCCGAGGGTCCGCTAGCGGTGGCAGATACGCAGTATTTT. Protein: CASSFSEGPLAVADTQYF.